These 8 T cell receptor beta chains were all obtained from the same sample, sequenced in a study of CD8+CD57+ T cells in acquired aplastic anemia. Both TCR beta VDJ combination and CDR3 sequence profiling were carried out. Genomic DNA was the template for this profiling. MiXCR, run by TCRdb on the reads, gives a single entry per CDR3 protein. The table includes 200,000 or so distinct CDR3 sequences, 64% detected once. The specimen was sorted CD4+, CD8+, or CD8+CD57+ T cells (not recorded which) from PBMCs. The receptors were sampled from a human donor with severe aplastic anemia or a healthy control (not recorded which).

The chain links TRBV7-8 to TRBJ1-1; the D gene is possibly TRBD1 (5 bases). The CDR3 sequence is 13 residues long. Trimming stripped 1 base from V and 7 bases from J, with 10 bases between. CDR1 and CDR2 from the germline V gene are SGHVS and FQNEAQ. CDR3 in amino acids: CASSLGGGGEAFF. Here the CDR3 DNA reads TGTGCCAGCAGCTTAGGTGGGGGGGGTGAAGCTTTCTTT. Variable domain in full (rest from reference TRBV7-8 and TRBJ1-1): GAGVSQSPRYKVAKRGQDVALRCDPISGHVSLFWYQQALGQGPEFLTYFQNEAQLDKSGLPSDRFFAERPEGSVSTLKIQRTQQEDSAVYLCASSLGGGGEAFFGQGTRLTVV.

The gene calls are TRBV7-3 and TRBJ2-1, with D unclear. This CDR3 has 14 amino acids. Trimming pared 0 bases from V and 10 bases from J, leaving 13 bases between. CDR1 and CDR2 (germline): SGHTA, FQGTGA. This chain's CDR3 is CASSLTGLVHEQFF. CDR3 nucleotide sequence: TGTGCCAGCAGCTTAACGGGATTGGTTCACGAGCAGTTCTTC.

This rearrangement joins TRBV10-3 to TRBJ2-5, with D maybe TRBD2 (5 bases). Looked up from germline, CDR1 is ENHRY and CDR2 is SYGVKD. V lost 4 bases, J lost 1 base, and 13 bases lay in between. This CDR3 region has 15 residues. For the CDR3, the DNA is TGTGCCATCAGTGGGACGGACTTCGGCCAAGAGACCCAGTACTTC. Protein: CAISGTDFGQETQYF.

This sequence joins TRBV10-1 and TRBJ2-4; TRBD1 matches 8 bases. Germline V gene lookup returns CDR1 WNHNN and CDR2 SYGVQD (reference sequence). CDR3 size: 14 residues. The trim removed 5 bases at V and 8 bases at J, leaving 8 bases unmatched. The CDR3 here is CASSSGQGVDIQYF. CDR3 in DNA: TGCGCCAGCAGTTCTGGACAGGGCGTGGACATTCAGTACTTC.

This clonotype has at least ten counts. The V gene is TRBV13, the J gene TRBJ2-7, with D unclear. CDR3 length: 15 amino acids. Trimming removed 4 bases at V and 2 bases at J, with 15 bases between. CDR1 and CDR2 from the germline V gene are PRHDT and FYEKMQ (reference sequence). CDR3 residues: CASSSAREATYEQYF. DNA of the CDR3: TGTGCCAGCAGCTCCGCTCGAGAGGCGACCTACGAGCAGTACTTC.

The V call is TRBV10-3, the J call TRBJ2-3; D gene uncertain. V shed 9 bases and J shed 0 bases, with 13 bases lying between them. The length of the CDR3 is 14 residues. The germline V gene encodes CDR1 ENHRY and CDR2 SYGVKD. CDR3 sequence (DNA): TGTGCCATTTTCGAGTGGACCAGCACAGATACGCAGTATTTT. Amino acids: CAIFEWTSTDTQYF.

The gene calls are TRBV10-3 and TRBJ1-1, with D perhaps TRBD1 (5 bases). The ends were cut back, 5 bases at V and 4 bases at J, with 11 bases in the middle. Germline-derived CDR1 and CDR2 are ENHRY and SYGVKD. The CDR3 runs to 13 residues. DNA for the CDR3: TGTGCCATCAGTCTGCCAGGGACCACTGAAGCTTTCTTT. Amino acids: CAISLPGTTEAFF.

As regards this clonotype: No DNA is shown, since the ends of the CDR3 on it are uncertain; the CDR3 is the one TCRdb lists. This chain connects TRBV20-1 to TRBJ2-7; the table's D call TRBD2 went unverified against the DNA. Counting both end residues, the CDR3 totals 15 amino acids. CDR1 is DFQATT, CDR2 SNEGSKA, per germline (reference sequence). CDR3 region: CSARDWAGGSYERYF.